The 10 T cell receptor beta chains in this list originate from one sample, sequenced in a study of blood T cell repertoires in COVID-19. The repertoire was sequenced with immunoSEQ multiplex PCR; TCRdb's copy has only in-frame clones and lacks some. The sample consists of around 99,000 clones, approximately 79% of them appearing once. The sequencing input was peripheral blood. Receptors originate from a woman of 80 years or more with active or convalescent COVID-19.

The CDR3 DNA is TGCAGCGCCGCGGACAGGGGTAATCAGCCCCAGCATTTT. It translates to CSAADRGNQPQHF. The chain carries TRBV29-1 and TRBJ1-5, with 9 bases aligning to TRBD1. Germline V gives CDR1 SQVTM, CDR2 ANQGSEA. After removal of 7 bases from V and 4 bases from J, the junction contained 5 bases not matched to a gene. This CDR3 has 13 residues.

CDR3 loop: CASSAGTGYNEQFF. The CDR3 DNA sequence: TGCGCCAGCAGCGCCGGGACAGGCTACAATGAGCAGTTCTTC. This chain links TRBV10-1 with TRBJ2-1; 8 nucleotides align to TRBD1. This CDR3 contains 14 residues. Losses at the gene ends were 6 bases for V and 3 bases for J; bases not matched to a gene: 4. Germline CDR1 WNHNN, CDR2 SYGVQD (reference sequence).

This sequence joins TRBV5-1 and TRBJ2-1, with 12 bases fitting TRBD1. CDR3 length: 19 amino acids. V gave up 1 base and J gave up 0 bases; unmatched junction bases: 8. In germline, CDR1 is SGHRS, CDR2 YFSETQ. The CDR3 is CASSLRGQGALSSYNEQFF. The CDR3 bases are TGCGCCAGCAGCTTGCGGGGACAGGGGGCACTGAGCTCCTACAATGAGCAGTTCTTC.

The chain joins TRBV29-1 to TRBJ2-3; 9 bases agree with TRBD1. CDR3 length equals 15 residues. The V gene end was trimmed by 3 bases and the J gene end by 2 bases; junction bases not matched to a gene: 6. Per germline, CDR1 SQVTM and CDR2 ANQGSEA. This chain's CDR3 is CSVDAGTGPTDTQYF. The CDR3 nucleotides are TGCAGCGTTGACGCCGGGACAGGGCCCACAGATACGCAGTATTTT.

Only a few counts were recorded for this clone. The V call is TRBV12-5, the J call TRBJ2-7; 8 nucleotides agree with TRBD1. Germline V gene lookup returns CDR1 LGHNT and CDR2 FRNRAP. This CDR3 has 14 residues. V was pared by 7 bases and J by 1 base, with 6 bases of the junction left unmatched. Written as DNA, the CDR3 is TGTGCTAGTGCCCCGGACAGGGCTTCCTACGAGCAGTACTTC. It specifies CASAPDRASYEQYF.

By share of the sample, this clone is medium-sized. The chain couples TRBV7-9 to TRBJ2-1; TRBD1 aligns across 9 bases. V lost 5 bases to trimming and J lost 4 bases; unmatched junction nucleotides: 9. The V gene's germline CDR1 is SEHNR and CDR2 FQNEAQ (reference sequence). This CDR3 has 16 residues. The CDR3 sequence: CASSLTTGGWYNEQFF. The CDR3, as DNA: TGTGCCAGCAGCCTTACAACAGGGGGCTGGTACAATGAGCAGTTCTTC.

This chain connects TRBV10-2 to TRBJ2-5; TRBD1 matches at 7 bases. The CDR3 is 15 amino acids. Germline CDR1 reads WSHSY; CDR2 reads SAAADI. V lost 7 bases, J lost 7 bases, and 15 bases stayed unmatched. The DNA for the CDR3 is TGCGCCAGCACTTCTCTTGGGACAGACCTCACGACCCAGTACTTC. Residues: CASTSLGTDLTTQYF.

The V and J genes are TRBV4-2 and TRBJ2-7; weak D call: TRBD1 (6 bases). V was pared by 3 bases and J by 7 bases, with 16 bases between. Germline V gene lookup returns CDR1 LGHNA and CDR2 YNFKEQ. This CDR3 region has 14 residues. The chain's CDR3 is CASSQRTADGEQYF. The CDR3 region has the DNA TGTGCCAGCAGCCAGAGGACAGCAGACGGGGAGCAGTACTTC.

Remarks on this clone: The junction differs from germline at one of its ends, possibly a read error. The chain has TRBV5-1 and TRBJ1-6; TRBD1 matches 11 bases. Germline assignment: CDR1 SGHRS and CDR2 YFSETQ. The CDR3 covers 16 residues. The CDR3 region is CASSLARPGQGVPLHF. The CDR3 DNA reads TGTGCCAGCAGCTTGGCGAGGCCGGGACAGGGGGTCCCCCTCCACTTT.

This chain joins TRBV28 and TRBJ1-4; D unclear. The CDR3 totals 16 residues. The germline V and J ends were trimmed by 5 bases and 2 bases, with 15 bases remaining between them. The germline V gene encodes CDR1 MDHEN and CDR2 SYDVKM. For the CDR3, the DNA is TGTGCCAGCAGTGAATGGGGAGGTTCGACTAATGAAAAACTGTTTTTT. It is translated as CASSEWGGSTNEKLFF.